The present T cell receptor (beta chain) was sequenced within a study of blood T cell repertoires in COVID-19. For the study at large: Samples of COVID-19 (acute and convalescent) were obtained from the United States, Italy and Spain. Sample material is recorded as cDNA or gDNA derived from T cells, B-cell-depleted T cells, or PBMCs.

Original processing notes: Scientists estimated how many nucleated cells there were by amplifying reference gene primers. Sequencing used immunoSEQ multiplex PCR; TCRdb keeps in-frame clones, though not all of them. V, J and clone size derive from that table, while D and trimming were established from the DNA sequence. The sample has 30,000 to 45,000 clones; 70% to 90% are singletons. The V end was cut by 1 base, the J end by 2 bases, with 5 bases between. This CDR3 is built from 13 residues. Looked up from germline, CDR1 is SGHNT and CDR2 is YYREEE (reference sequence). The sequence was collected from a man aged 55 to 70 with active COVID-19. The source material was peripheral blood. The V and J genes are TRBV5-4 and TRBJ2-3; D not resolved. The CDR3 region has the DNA TGTGCCAGCAGCTTGTCCAACACAGATACGCAGTATTTT. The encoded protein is CASSLSNTDTQYF.